The next 8 T cell receptor beta chains were all read from a single sample in a study of yellow fever vaccine responses in identical twins. TCRdb re-called the RT-PCR reads with MiXCR, one entry per CDR3 protein. The repertoire holds 5,900 or so distinct CDR3 sequences, with 75% to 80% as singletons. This specimen was T cells from blood (PBMCs), unsorted or a sorted subset (not recorded which), taken before or after yellow fever vaccination (not recorded which). These receptors all come from a woman younger than 35 who received the yellow fever vaccine.

This chain uses TRBV7-6 with TRBJ2-1; perhaps D is TRBD1 or TRBD2 (6 bases each). The CDR3 spans 16 residues. The germline V gene encodes CDR1 SGHVS and CDR2 FNYEAQ. V dropped 4 bases and J dropped 4 bases, with 17 bases sitting between them. As DNA, the CDR3 is TGTGCCAGCAGCTCCCCGGGGGCGGGCATATACAATGAGCAGTTCTTC. As protein: CASSSPGAGIYNEQFF.

V and J are TRBV10-3 and TRBJ1-1; no reliable D call. The CDR3 has 14 residues. Per the germline V gene, CDR1 is ENHRY and CDR2 is SYGVKD. Between the trimmed V and J ends, which lost 10 bases and 4 bases, there was a span of 19 bases. The CDR3 DNA follows: TGTGCCACCGGAGCGGTGATGGAGAGCACTGAAGCTTTCTTT. Its translation is CATGAVMESTEAFF.

This chain links TRBV10-3 with TRBJ1-1; TRBD1 might be the D (6 bases). In germline, CDR1 is ENHRY, CDR2 SYGVKD. This CDR3 has 16 amino acids. Trimming stripped 7 bases from V and 0 bases from J, with 18 bases between. This CDR3 is CAITFLPGAMNTEAFF. The CDR3 DNA follows: TGTGCCATCACCTTCCTCCCAGGGGCCATGAACACTGAAGCTTTCTTT.

The chain combines TRBV12-3 or TRBV12-4 with TRBJ2-7, with D hard to call. The CDR3 is 11 residues long. V lost 7 bases, J lost 2 bases, and 6 bases lay in between. For the CDR3, the DNA is TGTGCCAGCAAGATAGCCTACGAGCAGTACTTC. It translates to CASKIAYEQYF.

V is TRBV15 and J is TRBJ2-7; possibly TRBD1 for D (6 bases). Germline values: CDR1 LNHNV, CDR2 YYDKDF (reference sequence). The CDR3 length is 14 residues. The V end was cut by 1 base, the J end by 7 bases, with 14 bases between. The CDR3 DNA reads as TGTGCCACCAGCAGAGCCTCACAGGGTGTAGAGCAGTACGTC. Translating gives CATSRASQGVEQYV.

This sequence joins TRBV5-6 and TRBJ2-7, with unresolved D. CDR1 and CDR2 (germline): SGHDT, YYEEEE. Deletions cut 0 bases from V and 7 bases from J, with 5 bases between. This CDR3 has 11 amino acids. The CDR3 is CASSLGQEQYV. The CDR3 region has the DNA TGTGCCAGCAGCTTGGGACAAGAGCAGTACGTC.

This clonotype appeared a single time. The chain employs TRBV15 and TRBJ1-1, with D unresolved. The CDR3 length is 16 residues. V lost 3 bases and J lost 3, with 17 bases in between. Germline loops: CDR1 LNHNV, CDR2 YYDKDF (reference sequence). The chain's CDR3 is CATSSFVQGIDTEAFF. CDR3 DNA: TGTGCCACCAGCAGCTTTGTCCAAGGGATAGACACTGAAGCTTTCTTT.

The chain uses TRBV2 and TRBJ1-3; no reliable D call. Germline V lookup: CDR1 SNHLY, CDR2 FYNNEI. This CDR3 comprises 14 residues. V was trimmed by 1 base and J by 2 bases, leaving 6 bases between them. CDR3 loop: CASSEVTAGNTIYF. In DNA, the CDR3 is TGTGCCAGCAGTGAAGTAACGGCTGGAAACACCATATATTTT.